Shown below are 26 T cell receptor beta chains from a single sample sequenced in a study of blood T cells in healthy people across ages. Then a second PCR, running about 6 to 12 cycles, was carried out with a sample-barcoded 5' primer and a J-beta primer mix. TCRdb analysed the 5' RACE reads with MiXCR anew, one entry per CDR3 protein. The data contain 1.5 million to 2 million distinct CDR3 sequences, 28% of them singletons. The sequencing input was blood. All receptors come from a woman younger than 45 in good health.

This clonotype was observed a few times. The chain links TRBV7-9 to TRBJ2-1; D is uncertain. CDR1 is SEHNR, CDR2 FQNEAQ, per germline (reference sequence). The CDR3 is 12 amino acids. The V and J ends lost 2 bases and 7 bases respectively, with 6 bases between them. The CDR3 DNA reads as TGTGCCAGCAGCTTATACGCTAATGAGCAGTTCTTC. As protein: CASSLYANEQFF.

As concerns this clonotype: This could be a read error, since a much larger clone is one nucleotide away. V is TRBV5-1 and J is TRBJ2-5, with TRBD2 as a possible D gene (7 bases). The end of the DNA is better explained by TRBJ2-7, so the J call may be wrong. Germline-derived CDR1 and CDR2 are SGHRS and YFSETQ. The CDR3 extends over 15 amino acids. The CDR3 nucleotides read TGCGCCAGCAGCTTGGCCACCGGGGGCGGGGGCGAGCAGTACTTC. It yields the protein CASSLATGGGGEQYF.

This clonotype showed up just once. No conserved phenylalanine or tryptophan is present at the end of the CDR3, so a read error is the likely explanation. The rearrangement uses TRBV6-6 and TRBJ1-2, with unresolved D. The CDR3 loop spans 14 amino acids. V was cut by 5 bases and J by 4 bases, with 14 bases left in between. The germline CDR1 and CDR2 sequences are MNHNY and SVGAGI (reference sequence). Here the CDR3 DNA reads TGTGCCAGCAGTCTCCGGTCACCGGGCTATGGCTACACCCTC. Residues: CASSLRSPGYGYTL.

This clonotype was seen many times. This CDR3 reads CASSYLAGGRETQYF. CDR3 nucleotides: TGTGCCAGCAGCTACCTAGCGGGGGGGCGTGAGACCCAGTACTTC. The chain employs TRBV7-3 and TRBJ2-5; TRBD2 matches at 12 bases. Losses at the gene ends were 4 bases for V and 5 bases for J; bases not matched to a gene: 5. CDR3 length equals 15 residues. The V gene's germline CDR1 is SGHTA and CDR2 FQGTGA. The variable domain in full, with the rest retrieved from reference TRBV7-3 and TRBJ2-5, is GAGVSQTPSNKVTEKGKYVELRCDPISGHTALYWYRQSLGQGPEFLIYFQGTGAADDSGLPNDRFFAVRPEGSVSTLKIQRTERGDSAVYLCASSYLAGGRETQYFGPGTRLLVL.

This clonotype was counted between two and nine times. The chain carries TRBV7-9 and TRBJ1-1; TRBD1 matches at 7 bases. This CDR3 region has 14 residues. Germline V gene lookup returns CDR1 SEHNR and CDR2 FQNEAQ (reference sequence). V gave up 5 bases and J gave up 8 bases; unmatched junction bases: 11. For the CDR3, the DNA is TGTGCCAGCAGCGTGGGGACAGCCAGCATGGAAGCTTTCTTT. Protein product: CASSVGTASMEAFF.

This clonotype was observed many times. The chain combines TRBV7-9 with TRBJ2-1; D is ambiguous. Germline-derived CDR1 and CDR2 are SEHNR and FQNEAQ (reference sequence). The V end was cut by 3 bases, the J end by 4 bases, with 7 bases between. The CDR3 loop spans 13 amino acids. The CDR3 protein is CASSFREYNEQFF. The CDR3 region has the DNA TGTGCCAGCAGCTTCCGCGAGTACAATGAGCAGTTCTTC.

The chain has TRBV5-1 and TRBJ1-2; D is unresolved. The V end lost 0 bases, the J end lost 8 bases, and 11 bases lay between the germline ends. Germline V gene sequence: CDR1 SGHRS, CDR2 YFSETQ. The CDR3 is 13 amino acids. This CDR3 reads CASSLGEGDGYTF. CDR3 bases: TGCGCCAGCAGCTTGGGGGAGGGTGACGGCTACACCTTC.

V is TRBV7-9 and J is TRBJ1-2; D uncertain. V was trimmed by 2 bases and J by 0 bases, leaving 10 bases between them. The CDR3 is made up of 15 amino acids. Looked up from germline, CDR1 is SEHNR and CDR2 is FQNEAQ (reference sequence). For the CDR3, the DNA is TGTGCCAGCAGCTTAACGGGCCAGACTAACTATGGCTACACCTTC. This codes for CASSLTGQTNYGYTF. The variable domain in full, with the rest retrieved from reference TRBV7-9 and TRBJ1-2, is DTGVSQNPRHKITKRGQNVTFRCDPISEHNRLYWYRQTLGQGPEFLTYFQNEAQLEKSRLLSDRFSAERPKGSFSTLEIQRTEQGDSAMYLCASSLTGQTNYGYTFGSGTRLTVV.

The chain has TRBV28 and TRBJ1-1; D is possibly TRBD1 (6 bases). This CDR3 is 16 amino acids long. CDR1 is MDHEN, CDR2 SYDVKM, per germline. The V end lost 5 bases, the J end lost 1 base, and 17 bases lay between the germline ends. This chain's CDR3 is CASSTGGIMENTEAFF. The CDR3 nucleotides read TGTGCCAGCAGTACCGGGGGCATAATGGAGAACACTGAAGCTTTCTTT.

Worth noting for this clonotype: At one of its ends the junction is not consistent with the germline gene, which may arise from a read error. V gene TRBV10-3 combines with J gene TRBJ2-1; a weak D match, TRBD1 (6 bases). Germline-derived CDR1 and CDR2 are ENHRY and SYGVKD. The CDR3 consists of 14 residues. The CDR3 bases are TGTGCCATCAGGGAGTTCCCCAGGGGCAATGAGCAGTTCTTC. Translated: CAIREFPRGNEQFF.

The genes are TRBV4-3 and TRBJ2-3, with D perhaps matching TRBD2 (5 bases). Between the trimmed V and J ends, which lost 0 bases and 10 bases, there was a span of 14 bases. CDR3 length equals 14 residues. From germline, CDR1 is LGHNA and CDR2 YSLEER. The CDR3 region has the DNA TGCGCCAGCAGCCAAGAGGGCTCCCCGGAGGCGCAGTATTTT. Translating it yields CASSQEGSPEAQYF.

V gene TRBV4-1 combines with J gene TRBJ1-1; the match to TRBD1 covers 7 bases. The length of the CDR3 is 14 residues. Trimming at V came to 0 bases and at J to 3 bases, leaving 1 base not matched to a gene. Germline values: CDR1 MGHRA, CDR2 YSYEKL. In nucleotides, the CDR3 is TGCGCCAGCAGCCAAGATCAGGGGGACACTGAAGCTTTCTTT. Protein: CASSQDQGDTEAFF.

This chain links TRBV7-2 with TRBJ2-3; D is ambiguous. The V end lost 5 bases, the J end lost 8 bases, and 11 bases lay between the germline ends. CDR1 SGHTA and CDR2 FQGNSA come from the germline V gene. The CDR3 is made up of 12 amino acids. The CDR3 is CASSARAGTQYF. The CDR3 DNA reads as TGTGCCAGCAGCGCAAGAGCCGGTACGCAGTATTTT.

The chain uses TRBV28 and TRBJ1-4, with 9 positions matching TRBD1. CDR1 MDHEN and CDR2 SYDVKM come from the germline V gene. The CDR3 extends over 14 amino acids. V shed 6 bases, J shed 8 bases, and the junction held 7 bases outside the gene matches. The CDR3 region has the DNA TGTGCCAGCAGGGCAGGACAGGGGTGGGAAAAACTGTTTTTT. Its translation is CASRAGQGWEKLFF.

The rearrangement joins TRBV29-1 to TRBJ1-1; the D gene is possibly TRBD1 (5 bases). Germline values: CDR1 SQVTM, CDR2 ANQGSEA. Trimming removed 3 bases at V and 0 bases at J, with 8 bases between. This CDR3 region has 13 residues. The CDR3 region has the DNA TGCAGCGTTGAGACAGCCTTGAACACTGAAGCTTTCTTT. Translation gives CSVETALNTEAFF.

The chain combines TRBV6-1 with TRBJ2-7, with D possibly being TRBD1 (8 bases). Germline CDR1 reads MNHNS; CDR2 reads SASEGT. CDR3 length: 14 amino acids. The germline V and J ends were trimmed by 4 bases and 5 bases, with 15 bases remaining between them. CDR3 sequence: CASSAYRGGNEQYF. The CDR3 bases are TGTGCCAGCAGTGCCTACAGGGGGGGGAACGAGCAGTACTTC.

On this clonotype: An end of the junction does not agree with germline; a read error may underlie this. The chain has TRBV29-1 and TRBJ1-1; the D is unclear. This CDR3 has 10 amino acids. CDR1 and CDR2 from the germline V gene are SQVTM and ANQGSEA. The CDR3 sequence: CGVDSGKSFF. CDR3 coding DNA: TGCGGCGTTGATAGCGGGAAATCTTTCTTT. Using reference TRBV29-1 and TRBJ1-1 for the parts outside the CDR3, the full variable domain is SAVISQKPSRDICQRGTSLTIQCQVDSQVTMMFWYRQQPGQSLTLIATANQGSEATYESGFVIDKFPISRPNLTFSTLTVSNMSPEDSSIYLCGVDSGKSFFGQGTRLTVV.

V gene TRBV29-1 combines with J gene TRBJ2-4; D is perhaps TRBD1 or TRBD2 (5 bases each). The CDR3 loop spans 13 amino acids. The germline CDR1 and CDR2 sequences are SQVTM and ANQGSEA. In nucleotides, the CDR3 is TGCGGCGCCCGGGACCCGACAAAGGGGTTTCAGTACTTC. Its translation: CGARDPTKGFQYF. Drawing the rest from reference TRBV29-1 and TRBJ2-4, the complete variable domain is SAVISQKPSRDICQRGTSLTIQCQVDSQVTMMFWYRQQPGQSLTLIATANQGSEATYESGFVIDKFPISRPNLTFSTLTVSNMSPEDSSIYLCGARDPTKGFQYFGAGTRLSVL.

This rearrangement joins TRBV5-1 to TRBJ2-1; TRBD2 agrees at 8 bases. CDR1 and CDR2 (germline): SGHRS, YFSETQ. The CDR3 runs 18 residues. V dropped 0 bases and J dropped 0; count of bases not matched to a gene: 8. CDR3 nucleotides: TGCGCCAGCAGCTTGGAAGCGGGGGCCGACAGCTCCTACAATGAGCAGTTCTTC. Translated: CASSLEAGADSSYNEQFF.

V is TRBV5-1 and J is TRBJ2-1; TRBD2 matches 9 bases. The CDR3 is 15 residues long. Germline CDR1 is SGHRS and CDR2 is YFSETQ. J lost 6 bases, V lost 6 bases, and 10 bases had no gene match. CDR3 loop: CASMPRGLAINEQFF. CDR3 DNA: TGCGCCAGCATGCCCAGGGGACTAGCCATCAATGAGCAGTTCTTC.

A few counts support this clonotype. The chain has TRBV30 and TRBJ1-2; D unclear. The germline gives CDR1 GTSNPN, CDR2 SVGIG (reference sequence). V was pared by 1 base and J by 0 bases, with 9 bases between. The CDR3 has 14 amino acids. The CDR3 loop is CAWSGASPNYGYTF. The CDR3 DNA is TGTGCCTGGAGTGGGGCATCCCCTAACTATGGCTACACCTTC.

The sample holds a few counts of this clonotype. This chain joins TRBV18 and TRBJ2-3; tentatively, D is TRBD2 (6 bases). The length of the CDR3 is 15 residues. Germline V lookup: CDR1 KGHSH, CDR2 LQKENI. The V end lost 3 bases, the J end lost 5 bases, and 15 bases lay between the germline ends. The CDR3: CASSPPRRAGDTQYF. The DNA for the CDR3 is TGTGCCAGCTCACCTCCTCGGAGGGCCGGAGATACGCAGTATTTT.

This chain uses TRBV7-2 with TRBJ2-1, with 12 bases matching TRBD2. This CDR3 has 15 amino acids. CDR1 SGHTA and CDR2 FQGNSA come from the germline V gene. V shed 1 base and J 12 bases; nucleotides not matched to a gene: 7. As DNA, the CDR3 is TGTGCCAGCAGCTTAGATGGGACTAGCGGGTTGAGGCAGTTCTTC. This encodes CASSLDGTSGLRQFF.

A few counts support this clonotype. This chain uses TRBV5-1 with TRBJ2-1; no definite D call. Germline V CDR1 and CDR2: SGHRS, YFSETQ. V lost 0 bases, J lost 3 bases, and 10 bases lay in between. The CDR3 loop spans 15 amino acids. CDR3 residues: CASSLGPQLYNEQFF. The DNA of the CDR3 is TGCGCCAGCAGCTTGGGCCCGCAGCTCTACAATGAGCAGTTCTTC.

This clonotype was seen at least ten times. V and J are TRBV20-1 and TRBJ2-7, with 7 positions matching TRBD1. CDR1 and CDR2 from the germline V gene are DFQATT and SNEGSKA (reference sequence). The J segment lost 6 bases and the V segment lost 6 bases, leaving 14 bases of the junction unmatched. CDR3 length equals 14 residues. CDR3 loop: CSAYSLQGFGEQYF. The CDR3 bases are TGCAGTGCATATAGTCTACAGGGGTTTGGCGAGCAGTACTTC.

V gene TRBV7-8 combines with J gene TRBJ2-1; 7 bases agree with TRBD2. J gave up 3 bases and V 5 bases, and 7 bases lay outside the gene matches. The CDR3 runs 15 residues. Germline V lookup: CDR1 SGHVS, CDR2 FQNEAQ. The CDR3 DNA follows: TGTGCCAGCAGCCGAGAGGGCGGGAGCTACAATGAGCAGTTCTTC. Residues: CASSREGGSYNEQFF.